The 8 T cell receptor beta chains in this list originate from one sample, sequenced in a study of blood T cell repertoires in COVID-19. Using immunoSEQ multiplex PCR, the repertoire was profiled, and TCRdb retains in-frame clones only, with some absent. The table lists 110,000 to 150,000 clones, around 85% of them singletons. The material sequenced was peripheral blood. The receptors stem from an elderly woman with acute or convalescent COVID-19.

This clone was picked up a small number of times. The chain recombines TRBV24-1 with TRBJ2-1; 8 bases match TRBD2. This CDR3 region has 16 residues. Trimming took 2 bases from V and 5 from J; bases not matched to a gene: 7. Germline lookup yields CDR1 KGHDR and CDR2 SFDVKD. CDR3 coding DNA: TGTGCCACCAGTGATTCGGGGGGGGGCGACAACAATGAGCAGTTCTTC. Residues: CATSDSGGGDNNEQFF.

This sequence joins TRBV5-5 and TRBJ1-1; TRBD1 matches 7 bases. Per germline, CDR1 SGHKS and CDR2 YYEKEE (reference sequence). After removal of 2 bases from V and 2 bases from J, the junction contained 6 bases not matched to a gene. There are 15 residues in the CDR3. CDR3 DNA: TGTGCCAGCAGCTTAGTGACAGGGAAAAACACTGAAGCTTTCTTT. It is translated as CASSLVTGKNTEAFF. Filled out from reference TRBV5-5 and TRBJ1-1, the complete variable domain reads DAGVTQSPTHLIKTRGQQVTLRCSPISGHKSVSWYQQVLGQGPQFIFQYYEKEERGRGNFPDRFSARQFPNYSSELNVNALLLGDSALYLCASSLVTGKNTEAFFGQGTRLTVV.

This clone has only a few counts. The rearrangement links TRBV29-1 to TRBJ2-3, with D uncertain. With 6 bases removed from V and 5 bases from J, the gap between germline ends came to 9 bases. This CDR3 region has 11 residues. The germline V gene encodes CDR1 SQVTM and CDR2 ANQGSEA. The chain's CDR3 is CSVRIGDTQYF. The CDR3 DNA follows: TGCAGCGTGCGGATAGGAGATACGCAGTATTTT.

V usage is TRBV18 and J usage is TRBJ2-2; 8 bases match TRBD2. This CDR3 has 16 amino acids. With V trimmed by 2 bases and J by 4 bases, 6 bases remained unmatched. Germline CDR1 KGHSH, CDR2 LQKENI. The CDR3 nucleotides are TGTGCCAGCTCACCAAACGCGGGGGGTCGCACCGGGGAGCTGTTTTTT. This encodes CASSPNAGGRTGELFF. Drawing the rest from reference TRBV18 and TRBJ2-2, the complete variable domain is NAGVMQNPRHLVRRRGQEARLRCSPMKGHSHVYWYRQLPEEGLKFMVYLQKENIIDESGMPKERFSAEFPKEGPSILRIQQVVRGDSAAYFCASSPNAGGRTGELFFGEGSRLTVL.

The chain carries TRBV3-1 (or the pseudogene TRBV3-2) and TRBJ2-5; possible D gene TRBD2, 6 bases. This CDR3 has 12 residues. Germline loops: CDR1 LGHDT, CDR2 YNNKEL (reference sequence). Trimming left V 7 bases short and J 4 bases short, with 10 bases between. CDR3 nucleotides: TGTGCCAGCACCCTAGCGTCAGAGACCCAGTACTTC. It translates to CASTLASETQYF.

This clone showed up just a few times. The CDR3 sequence: CASSRDGGSSYEQYF. CDR3 sequence (DNA): TGTGCCAGCAGCCGGGATGGGGGGAGCTCCTACGAGCAGTACTTC. The chain has TRBV6-6 and TRBJ2-7, with a possible D match to TRBD2 (6 bases). Germline CDR1 reads MNHNY; CDR2 reads SVGAGI (reference sequence). This CDR3 contains 15 residues. Between the trimmed V and J ends, which lost 6 bases and 0 bases, there was a span of 15 bases.

This chain joins TRBV7-8 and TRBJ1-4; maybe TRBD1 (5 bases). Germline CDR1 is SGHVS and CDR2 is FQNEAQ. CDR3 length: 14 amino acids. The V and J ends lost 4 bases and 3 bases respectively, with 9 bases between them. The CDR3 region is CASSSWGSNEKLFF. CDR3 sequence (DNA): TGTGCCAGCAGCTCATGGGGCTCTAATGAAAAACTGTTTTTT.

The J gene is TRBJ1-3, the V gene TRBV13; D uncertain. V was shortened by 0 bases and J by 4 bases, with 7 bases between the two germline ends. The length of the CDR3 is 14 residues. Germline-derived CDR1 and CDR2 are PRHDT and FYEKMQ (reference sequence). CDR3 bases: TGTGCCAGCAGCTTAGGACAGCCCGGAAACACCATATATTTT. Translated: CASSLGQPGNTIYF.